These 15 T cell receptor beta chains came from one sample sequenced in a study of cytomegalovirus exposure and HLA in healthy donors. PCR involved 60 Vbeta and 13 Jbeta primers. The repertoire was sequenced with immunoSEQ multiplex PCR; TCRdb's copy has only in-frame clones and lacks some. The repertoire holds about 120,000 clones, roughly 77% seen once, with more than 1.5% in the top ten. The sequencing sample was made of PBMCs. These receptors all stem from a man aged 40-49 years in good health and CMV-seronegative.

This chain links TRBV4-2 with TRBJ2-5; 8 nucleotides match TRBD2. The germline CDR1 and CDR2 sequences are LGHNA and YNFKEQ. V shed 2 bases, J shed 4 bases, and the junction held 15 bases outside the gene matches. The CDR3 is 18 amino acids. The CDR3 DNA sequence: TGTGCCAGCAGCCAAAAAGGGTTGGTAGCGGGATCCTTAGAGACCCAGTACTTC. This translates into CASSQKGLVAGSLETQYF.

The J gene is TRBJ1-4, the V gene TRBV4-3; a possible D gene is TRBD1 (5 bases). Germline CDR1 LGHNA, CDR2 YSLEER. The length of the CDR3 is 15 residues. V was trimmed by 1 base and J by 7 bases, leaving 13 bases between them. The CDR3 sequence: CASSQVSDQGEKLFF. In DNA, the CDR3 is TGCGCCAGCAGCCAAGTTTCGGACCAGGGTGAAAAACTGTTTTTT.

The chain couples TRBV12-5 to TRBJ2-3; 10 nucleotides agree with TRBD2. V trimming: 5 bases; J trimming: 4 bases; junction bases outside the gene matches: 3. Germline CDR1 and CDR2: LGHNT and FRNRAP. The CDR3 loop spans 14 amino acids. In DNA, the CDR3 is TGTGCTAGTGGTACCGGGACTAGCGCAGATACGCAGTATTTT. It specifies CASGTGTSADTQYF.

The V gene is TRBV10-2, the J gene TRBJ2-3, with unresolved D. Germline CDR1 WSHSY, CDR2 SAAADI. The CDR3 length is 13 residues. V was trimmed by 6 bases and J by 4 bases, leaving 11 bases between them. CDR3 sequence: CASRLDTPDTQYF. The CDR3 DNA reads as TGCGCCAGCAGACTTGACACTCCAGATACGCAGTATTTT.

This clone was seen once. The chain has TRBV7-9 and TRBJ1-4; a weak D match, TRBD1 (6 bases). V lost 4 bases, J lost 0 bases, and 15 bases lay in between. This CDR3 is built from 17 residues. Germline V CDR1 and CDR2: SEHNR, FQNEAQ (reference sequence). The CDR3 bases are TGTGCCAGCAGCTCCATGCCAGGGGCGGCAACTAATGAAAAACTGTTTTTT. This translates into CASSSMPGAATNEKLFF.

The chain couples TRBV9 to TRBJ2-1, with 9 bases fitting TRBD2. CDR1 and CDR2 from the germline V gene are SGDLS and YYNGEE. This CDR3 is built from 15 residues. V lost 3 bases and J lost 4; bases outside the gene matches: 5. The CDR3, as DNA: TGTGCCAGCAGCGCAGCGGGGGGCGGGTACAATGAGCAGTTCTTC. Translating gives CASSAAGGGYNEQFF.

This sequence joins TRBV7-8 and TRBJ1-2; possible D gene TRBD1, 6 bases. Per germline, CDR1 SGHVS and CDR2 FQNEAQ. CDR3 length equals 14 residues. With 5 bases removed from V and 8 bases from J, the gap between germline ends came to 18 bases. CDR3 sequence: CASSLRGGAEGYTF. In nucleotides, the CDR3 is TGTGCCAGCAGCCTTCGGGGGGGGGCGGAGGGCTACACCTTC.

This rearrangement joins TRBV2 to TRBJ2-1, with 8 bases fitting TRBD2. This CDR3 has 16 residues. V was clipped by 10 bases and J by 8 bases; unmatched bases: 19. Germline CDR1 is SNHLY and CDR2 is FYNNEI. The CDR3 region has the DNA TGTGCCACAACCTGGGGAGCGGGAGAATCTGGACATGAGCAGTTCTTC. It specifies CATTWGAGESGHEQFF.

This clone was recorded only once. The chain uses TRBV19 and TRBJ1-2; 7 bases align to TRBD1. The germline V gene has CDR1 LNHDA and CDR2 SQIVND (reference sequence). CDR3 length: 13 amino acids. Trimming at V came to 1 base and at J to 8 bases, leaving 4 bases not matched to a gene. The CDR3 bases are TGTGCCAGTAGTATAGTACAGGGGAGCGGCTACACCTTC. Translating gives CASSIVQGSGYTF.

This chain links TRBV5-1 with TRBJ1-4, with a weak D call TRBD1 (6 bases). The CDR3 is 15 residues long. The V and J ends lost 4 bases and 8 bases respectively, with 18 bases between them. CDR1 SGHRS and CDR2 YFSETQ come from the germline V gene. This CDR3 is CASSGGGGGDEKLFF. The CDR3 DNA follows: TGCGCCAGCAGCGGCGGAGGGGGGGGAGACGAAAAACTGTTTTTT.

This rearrangement joins TRBV11-2 to TRBJ1-1; no firm D call. CDR3 length: 12 residues. CDR1 is SGHAT and CDR2 is FQNNGV in the germline V gene. The V end lost 1 base, the J end lost 10 bases, and 10 bases lay between the germline ends. The CDR3 protein is CASSLGAAGAFF. CDR3 DNA sequence: TGTGCCAGCAGCTTAGGGGCTGCCGGAGCTTTCTTT.

The chain links TRBV27 to TRBJ1-5; 7 bases fit TRBD1. The CDR3 is 14 residues long. The junction had 3 bases not matched to a gene; V was cut back by 2 bases and J by 5 bases. The germline V gene encodes CDR1 MNHEY and CDR2 SMNVEV (reference sequence). CDR3 bases: TGTGCCAGCAGTTTAGTCACAGGGGATCAGCCCCAGCATTTT. Protein: CASSLVTGDQPQHF.

This clone has only one observation. The chain is built from TRBV30 and TRBJ2-5; D is perhaps TRBD1 (5 bases). V gave up 0 bases and J gave up 5 bases, with 10 bases separating them. CDR3 size: 13 residues. Per germline, CDR1 GTSNPN and CDR2 SVGIG (reference sequence). CDR3 residues: CAWSVLGRETQYF. In DNA, the CDR3 is TGTGCCTGGAGTGTACTGGGGCGGGAGACCCAGTACTTC.

V and J are TRBV9 and TRBJ2-1, with D possibly being TRBD2 (5 bases). V was shortened by 4 bases and J by 7 bases, with 12 bases between the two germline ends. The CDR3 loop spans 13 amino acids. The germline gives CDR1 SGDLS, CDR2 YYNGEE. The CDR3 is CASSPRGRNEQFF. The CDR3, as DNA: TGTGCCAGCAGCCCCCGCGGGCGGAATGAGCAGTTCTTC.

The chain joins TRBV7-2 to TRBJ1-2; D possibly corresponds to TRBD1 (6 bases). This CDR3 has 15 residues. V lost 5 bases, J lost 5 bases, and 18 bases lay in between. CDR1 is SGHTA, CDR2 FQGNSA, per germline. The chain's CDR3 is CASSAQGGKYYGYTF. The DNA of the CDR3 is TGTGCCAGCAGCGCACAGGGTGGGAAGTATTATGGCTACACCTTC.